These T cell receptor beta chains were read from a single sample in a study of blood T cell repertoires in COVID-19. Produced via immunoSEQ multiplex PCR; TCRdb's table is partial and in-frame only. The table includes approximately 390,000 clones, approximately 85% detected once. The sequencing input was PBMCs or T cells enriched from blood (not recorded which). The source is a woman in her thirties or forties with acute COVID-19. Each CDR3 is given with its conserved first and last residue. The D gene is left open where the match is weak. Size is stated for part of the rows, as once, few or many counts, or as a class when the clone is expanded.

TRBD2	-	TRBV5-1	TRBJ2-1	CASSFGSGGLNEQFF	TGCGCCAGCAGCTTTGGTAGCGGGGGGCTCAATGAGCAGTTCTTC
TRBD1	-	TRBV5-1	TRBJ2-3	CASSLASDRAADTQYF	TGCGCCAGCAGCTTGGCCTCGGACAGGGCGGCAGATACGCAGTATTTT
-	-	TRBV7-2	TRBJ2-1	CASSLLAVRSYNEQFF	TGTGCCAGCAGCCTCTTAGCGGTCCGCTCCTACAATGAGCAGTTCTTC
TRBD1	-	TRBV29-1	TRBJ1-1	CSVARGSDTEAFF	TGCAGCGTTGCCAGGGGGTCGGACACTGAAGCTTTCTTT
-	-	TRBV15	TRBJ1-2	CATSRSFYGYTF	TGTGCCACCAGCAGATCATTTTATGGCTACACCTTC
TRBD2	-	TRBV19	TRBJ2-1	CASSRGSGLAYNEQFF	TGTGCCAGTAGTAGGGGATCGGGACTAGCCTACAATGAGCAGTTCTTC
TRBD1	-	TRBV15	TRBJ2-7	CATSKSRDRGYEQYF	TGTGCCACCAGCAAATCACGGGACAGGGGCTACGAGCAGTACTTC
-	-	TRBV6-5	TRBJ1-2	CASTPGLDYGYTF	TGTGCCAGCACCCCAGGCCTCGACTATGGCTACACCTTC
TRBD1	-	TRBV27	TRBJ1-2	CASTRTGTGYGYTF	TGTGCCAGCACCAGAACCGGGACAGGCTATGGCTACACCTTC
-	-	TRBV6-5	TRBJ1-1	CASSLYRNTEAFF	TGTGCCAGCAGCCTATACAGGAACACTGAAGCTTTCTTT
-	-	TRBV11-3	TRBJ2-2	CASSLGGTNTGELFF	TGTGCCAGCAGCTTAGGGGGGACTAACACCGGGGAGCTGTTTTTT
-	-	TRBV5-5	TRBJ2-2	CASSMGAATGELFF	TGTGCCAGCAGCATGGGGGCTGCGACCGGGGAGCTGTTTTTT
-	-	TRBV6-5	TRBJ1-3	CAESQSPGDTIYF	TGTGCCGAATCCCAATCTCCGGGAGACACCATATATTTT
-	few	TRBV5-6	TRBJ1-4	CASSSAGTLEKLFF	TGTGCCAGCAGCTCCGCCGGGACACTTGAAAAACTGTTTTTT
TRBD1	-	TRBV10-3	TRBJ2-1	CAIRVQGFDEQFF	TGTGCCATCAGGGTACAGGGGTTTGATGAGCAGTTCTTC
TRBD2	-	TRBV5-1	TRBJ2-5	CASSWPGLAGGWYQETQYF	TGCGCCAGCAGCTGGCCGGGACTAGCGGGGGGATGGTATCAAGAGACCCAGTACTTC
-	-	TRBV23-1	TRBJ1-1	CASKGVVESRAQSPNTEAFF	TGCGCCAGCAAGGGTGTAGTGGAATCGAGGGCCCAATCACCAAACACTGAAGCTTTCTTT
TRBD1	-	TRBV3-1/TRBV3-2	TRBJ2-2	CASSPDRVGTGELFF	TGTGCCAGCAGCCCCGACAGGGTGGGGACCGGGGAGCTGTTTTTT
-	-	TRBV5-1	TRBJ1-2	CASSLDEGYTF	TGCGCCAGCAGCTTGGATGAGGGCTACACCTTC
TRBD2	-	TRBV2	TRBJ2-3	CASSEAVAGGGTDTQYF	TGTGCCAGCAGTGAAGCGGTGGCGGGGGGCGGCACAGATACGCAGTATTTT
-	-	TRBV19	TRBJ2-2	CASIPGTHVTGELFF	TGTGCCAGTATACCCGGGACTCACGTCACCGGGGAGCTGTTTTTT
-	-	TRBV30	TRBJ1-6	CAWSVGLTGLNSPLHF	TGTGCCTGGAGTGTAGGGCTTACAGGGCTCAATTCACCCCTCCACTTT
TRBD2	-	TRBV2	TRBJ2-3	CASQGTSSGTQYF	TGTGCCAGCCAAGGGACTAGTTCCGGTACGCAGTATTTT
-	-	TRBV5-4	TRBJ2-2	CASSLPGTNTGELFF	TGTGCCAGCAGCTTGCCGGGGACGAACACCGGGGAGCTGTTTTTT
TRBD1	-	TRBV7-9	TRBJ1-3	CASSLITGGSGNTIYF	TGTGCCAGCAGCTTAATTACAGGGGGATCAGGAAACACCATATATTTT
-	-	TRBV9	TRBJ2-3	CASSGQTGTDTQYF	TGTGCCAGCAGCGGGCAAACAGGGACAGATACGCAGTATTTT
TRBD1	-	TRBV13	TRBJ2-7	CASSLGDRGREQYF	TGTGCCAGCAGCTTAGGGGACAGGGGACGTGAGCAGTACTTC
-	-	TRBV10-3	TRBJ2-3	CAITVGGAVNTQYF	TGTGCCATCACCGTGGGGGGGGCCGTAAATACGCAGTATTTT
-	-	TRBV30	TRBJ1-2	CAWSTTDRPANYGYTF	TGTGCCTGGAGTACTACCGACAGGCCAGCTAACTATGGCTACACCTTC
-	-	TRBV10-3	TRBJ1-6	CAISESGGRVGSPLHF	TGTGCCATCAGTGAGTCAGGGGGTAGGGTCGGGTCACCCCTCCACTTT
-	once	TRBV3-1/TRBV3-2	TRBJ2-7	CASSQEGPYEQYF	TGTGCCAGCAGCCAAGAGGGGCCGTACGAGCAGTACTTC
-	few	TRBV5-1	TRBJ1-2	CASRFRDIYGYTF	TGCGCCAGCAGATTCCGGGATATCTATGGCTACACCTTC